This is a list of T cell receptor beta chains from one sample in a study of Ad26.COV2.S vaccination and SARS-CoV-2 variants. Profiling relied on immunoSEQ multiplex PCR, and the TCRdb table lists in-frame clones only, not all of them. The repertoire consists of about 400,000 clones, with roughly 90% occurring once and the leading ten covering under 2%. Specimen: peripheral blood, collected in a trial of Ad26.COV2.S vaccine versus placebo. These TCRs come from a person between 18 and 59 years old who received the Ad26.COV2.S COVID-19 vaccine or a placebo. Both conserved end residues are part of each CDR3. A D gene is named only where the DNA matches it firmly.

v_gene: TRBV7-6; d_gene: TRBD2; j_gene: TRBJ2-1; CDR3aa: CASSPSGRAYNEQFF
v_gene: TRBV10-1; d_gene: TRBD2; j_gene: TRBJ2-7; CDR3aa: CASSAQAGEVYEQYF
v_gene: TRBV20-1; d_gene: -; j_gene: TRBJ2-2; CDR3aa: CSVYTGELFF
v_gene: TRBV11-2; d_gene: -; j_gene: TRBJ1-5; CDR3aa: CASSLTGVRGEPQHF
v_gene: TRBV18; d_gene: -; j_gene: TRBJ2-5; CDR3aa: CATHVGGQETQYF
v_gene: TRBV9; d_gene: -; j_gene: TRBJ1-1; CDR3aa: CASSVGPVVAEAFF
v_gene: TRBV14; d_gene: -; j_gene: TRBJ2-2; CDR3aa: CASSRLTGYGTGELFF
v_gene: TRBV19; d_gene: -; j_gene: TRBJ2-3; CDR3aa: CASSGQGHHGTDTQYF
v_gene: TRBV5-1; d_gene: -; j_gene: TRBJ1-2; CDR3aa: CASSLAGADGYTF
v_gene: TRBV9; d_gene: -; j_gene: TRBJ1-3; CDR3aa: CASSSRAGRNTIYF
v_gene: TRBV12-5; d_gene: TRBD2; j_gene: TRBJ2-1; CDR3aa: CASGSVGLAGGEQFF
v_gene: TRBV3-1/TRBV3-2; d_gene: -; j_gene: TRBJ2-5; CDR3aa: CASSQGGSQETQYF
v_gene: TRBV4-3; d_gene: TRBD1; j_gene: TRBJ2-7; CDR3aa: CAWNRDRVFEQYF
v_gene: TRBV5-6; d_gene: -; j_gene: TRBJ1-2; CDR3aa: CASSFRQGYGYTF